Reported below is one T cell receptor (beta chain). The antigen is unknown. These data come from a study of T cell responses to AZD1222 COVID-19 vaccine. The assay was immunoSEQ multiplex PCR, and TCRdb's table has in-frame clones only and misses some. The sample records 140,000 to 150,000 clones, 85% to 90% being singletons. Findings and caveats of the study: Clonal diversity was possibly underestimated, and the donors were mostly white British, with more females.

This CDR3 region has 13 residues. Trimming left V 5 bases short and J 1 base short, with 7 bases between. The input for sequencing was peripheral blood, taken on day 0 of AZD1222 vaccination. V and J are TRBV12-3 or TRBV12-4 and TRBJ2-3; unclear D gene. The clonotype comes from an adult in good health. The CDR3 region is CASSPDGTDTQYF. The CDR3 DNA reads TGTGCCAGCAGTCCCGATGGCACAGATACGCAGTATTTT.